Below are 21 T cell receptor beta chains sequenced from a single sample in a study of beta chain features in type 1 diabetes. Findings of the study overall: Type 1 diabetes patients had moderately but significantly shorter TCRB CDR3s in all four CD4+ subsets.

Antigens of these TCRs are unknown. As every portion of the isolated RNA was reverse transcribed, the sequencing read expressed TCRB transcripts. TCRdb keeps only in-frame clones here, not all; method: immunoSEQ multiplex PCR. The table includes roughly 730,000 clones, 13% detected once. Material for sequencing was naive CD4+ T cells from blood. The source of these receptors is a man younger than 35 with type 1 diabetes.

Comments on this clone: Other DNA variants within this sample encode the same CDR3. The V and J genes are TRBV29-1 and TRBJ2-1; 10 bases map to TRBD1. CDR1 is SQVTM and CDR2 is ANQGSEA in the germline V gene. Unmatched junction bases numbered 9, after V lost 3 bases and J lost 7 bases. The CDR3 totals 15 residues. The CDR3 spells CSVDETGQGRNEQFF. CDR3 bases: TGCAGCGTTGATGAGACGGGACAGGGGCGGAATGAGCAGTTCTTC.

The rearrangement joins TRBV27 to TRBJ1-6, with 7 nucleotides matching TRBD1. V lost 6 bases and J lost 7; bases outside the gene matches: 6. Germline V gene data show CDR1 as MNHEY and CDR2 as SMNVEV (reference sequence). This CDR3 is 14 amino acids long. The CDR3 loop is CASSLDRANSPLHF. The CDR3, as DNA: TGTGCCAGCAGCCTTGACAGGGCGAATTCACCCCTCCACTTT.

This clone was picked up a small number of times. This chain joins TRBV7-9 and TRBJ2-2; 8 nucleotides agree with TRBD1. V gave up 5 bases and J gave up 6 bases; unmatched junction bases: 8. The CDR3 runs to 15 residues. CDR1 and CDR2 from the germline V gene are SEHNR and FQNEAQ (reference sequence). CDR3 loop: CASSRRGRAPGELFF. The CDR3 coding sequence is TGTGCCAGCAGCCGCAGGGGGCGCGCCCCCGGGGAGCTGTTTTTT.

This clone has only a few counts. The chain combines TRBV27 with TRBJ2-1, with 8 bases that match TRBD2. The germline CDR1 and CDR2 sequences are MNHEY and SMNVEV (reference sequence). The CDR3 runs to 15 residues. Trimming took 3 bases from V and 0 from J; bases not matched to a gene: 1. This chain's CDR3 is CASSLRGASYNEQFF. In DNA, the CDR3 is TGTGCCAGCAGTTTGCGGGGGGCCTCCTACAATGAGCAGTTCTTC.

The gene calls are TRBV4-1 and TRBJ1-6; D might be TRBD1 (5 bases). Trimming took 6 bases from V and 8 from J, leaving 14 bases between them. Germline assignment: CDR1 MGHRA and CDR2 YSYEKL. The CDR3 has 14 residues. The CDR3 region has the DNA TGCGCCAGCAGACGGGACTGGGAATATTCACCCCTCCACTTT. Amino acids: CASRRDWEYSPLHF.

This clone was observed a few times. Additional DNA sequences in this sample encode the identical CDR3. The chain has TRBV10-3 and TRBJ2-7; unclear D gene. V dropped 2 bases and J dropped 1 base, with 3 bases sitting between them. The CDR3 sequence is 12 residues long. Germline V gene lookup returns CDR1 ENHRY and CDR2 SYGVKD. CDR3: CAISEASYEQYF. The CDR3 DNA reads as TGTGCCATCAGTGAGGCGTCCTACGAGCAGTACTTC.

The rearrangement uses TRBV4-2 and TRBJ2-1; weak D call: TRBD2 (6 bases). Looked up from germline, CDR1 is LGHNA and CDR2 is YNFKEQ. CDR3 length: 14 residues. V was trimmed by 6 bases and J by 6 bases, leaving 15 bases between them. For the CDR3, the DNA is TGTGCCAGCAGTACTGTCTCCGGGGGCAATGAGCAGTTCTTC. Translated, it gives CASSTVSGGNEQFF.

The rearrangement joins TRBV28 to TRBJ1-1; D remains unclear. Germline-derived CDR1 and CDR2 are MDHEN and SYDVKM. CDR3 size: 14 residues. V lost 9 bases and J 1 base, leaving 15 bases between the germline ends. For the CDR3, the DNA is TGTGCCAGTTCGTCGTTTGATCAGAACACTGAAGCTTTCTTT. Protein product: CASSSFDQNTEAFF.

This clone was seen only a few times. The chain couples TRBV7-9 to TRBJ1-1; the D is unclear. The ends were cut back, 5 bases at V and 6 bases at J, with 16 bases in the middle. The CDR3 runs 14 residues. Germline CDR1 and CDR2: SEHNR and FQNEAQ (reference sequence). The CDR3 nucleotides read TGTGCCAGCAGCCCAAGGCCCGGCGGTCCTGAAGCTTTCTTT. This sequence encodes CASSPRPGGPEAFF.

The chain employs TRBV7-6 and TRBJ1-2; 7 bases agree with TRBD1. Germline V CDR1 and CDR2: SGHVS, FNYEAQ. There are 14 residues in the CDR3. V lost 4 bases and J lost 4; bases outside the gene matches: 6. For the CDR3, the DNA is TGTGCCAGCAGCTCCGGGACAGACGCCTATGGCTACACCTTC. This sequence encodes CASSSGTDAYGYTF.

This clone came up a few times. Distinct nucleotide sequences in the sample also encode this CDR3. V gene TRBV10-3 combines with J gene TRBJ2-3; possibly TRBD1 for D (6 bases). Germline loops: CDR1 ENHRY, CDR2 SYGVKD. The germline V and J ends were trimmed by 6 bases and 0 bases, with 13 bases remaining between them. The CDR3 loop spans 15 amino acids. CDR3 in DNA: TGTGCCATCAGAACAGGGCCTTCTAGCACAGATACGCAGTATTTT. It yields the protein CAIRTGPSSTDTQYF.

The gene calls are TRBV27 and TRBJ2-7; possibly TRBD1 or TRBD2 for D (5 bases each). From germline, CDR1 is MNHEY and CDR2 SMNVEV (reference sequence). The CDR3 totals 15 residues. V lost 0 bases, J lost 0 bases, and 9 bases lay in between. The CDR3 coding sequence is TGTGCCAGCAGTTTATCGACCGGGACCTCCTACGAGCAGTACTTC. It is translated as CASSLSTGTSYEQYF.

This sequence joins TRBV13 and TRBJ2-4; maybe TRBD2 (6 bases). This CDR3 is built from 12 residues. The V end lost 5 bases, the J end lost 7 bases, and 9 bases lay between the germline ends. Germline CDR1 is PRHDT and CDR2 is FYEKMQ (reference sequence). CDR3 bases: TGTGCCAGCAGCGTCCTAGCGAACATTCAGTACTTC. Its protein product is CASSVLANIQYF.

This clone was found a few times. The V call is TRBV28, the J call TRBJ2-5; a weak D match, TRBD2 (5 bases). V was cut by 6 bases and J by 0 bases, with 11 bases left in between. The CDR3 has 14 residues. Germline lookup yields CDR1 MDHEN and CDR2 SYDVKM. CDR3 amino acids: CASSPPGYQETQYF. Here the CDR3 DNA reads TGTGCCAGCAGCCCGCCGGGGTACCAAGAGACCCAGTACTTC.

In its sample, this clone was seen a few times. V and J are TRBV6-5 and TRBJ2-3; D is unclear. From germline, CDR1 is MNHEY and CDR2 SVGAGI. This CDR3 has 15 residues. V lost 0 bases and J lost 7, with 14 bases in between. CDR3 protein: CASSYSATTEYTQYF. The CDR3 coding sequence is TGTGCCAGCAGTTACTCGGCTACGACGGAGTATACGCAGTATTTT.

As regards this clone: Other DNA sequences in this specimen translate into the identical CDR3. The rearrangement links TRBV27 to TRBJ2-3; D is uncertain. Trimming left V 4 bases short and J 1 base short, with 3 bases between. Germline loops: CDR1 MNHEY, CDR2 SMNVEV (reference sequence). The CDR3 runs to 12 residues. CDR3 sequence (DNA): TGTGCCAGCAGTTCCGGCACAGATACGCAGTATTTT. It is translated as CASSSGTDTQYF.

This clone came up a few times. Distinct nucleotide sequences in the sample also encode this CDR3. The rearrangement uses TRBV29-1 and TRBJ1-3; D ambiguous. V lost 3 bases to trimming and J lost 4 bases, with 7 bases between them. This CDR3 is built from 12 residues. Per germline, CDR1 SQVTM and CDR2 ANQGSEA. CDR3 DNA sequence: TGCAGCGTTGAGCTATCCGGAAACACCATATATTTT. It specifies CSVELSGNTIYF.

This clone has more than one count but fewer than ten. This chain links TRBV19 with TRBJ2-7, with TRBD2 matching over 8 bases. CDR3 length: 15 amino acids. V lost 7 bases and J lost 2; bases outside the gene matches: 10. Germline-derived CDR1 and CDR2 are LNHDA and SQIVND (reference sequence). The CDR3 loop reads CASTLASGGPYEQYF. In nucleotides, the CDR3 is TGTGCCAGTACCTTGGCCAGCGGGGGACCCTACGAGCAGTACTTC.

The V and J genes are TRBV30 and TRBJ1-4; possibly TRBD1 for D (5 bases). The V gene's germline CDR1 is GTSNPN and CDR2 SVGIG (reference sequence). CDR3 length equals 15 residues. Trimming pared 0 bases from V and 8 bases from J, leaving 16 bases between. The CDR3 spells CAWSVQQGIGEKLFF. The CDR3 nucleotides read TGTGCCTGGAGTGTACAGCAGGGAATAGGAGAAAAACTGTTTTTT.

This clone has just a few counts. The J gene is TRBJ2-1, the V gene TRBV7-9, with TRBD1 matching 7 bases. The CDR3 consists of 14 residues. Trimming at V came to 3 bases and at J to 8 bases, leaving 7 bases not matched to a gene. Germline loops: CDR1 SEHNR, CDR2 FQNEAQ (reference sequence). CDR3 amino acids: CASSLRQGRHEQFF. CDR3 DNA sequence: TGTGCCAGCAGCTTGCGACAGGGACGGCATGAGCAGTTCTTC.

J is TRBJ1-1 and V is TRBV19; possibly TRBD1 for D (5 bases). CDR1 and CDR2 from the germline V gene are LNHDA and SQIVND (reference sequence). Trimming removed 1 base from V and 1 base from J, with 7 bases in between. The CDR3 is 14 residues long. The CDR3 DNA reads as TGTGCCAGTAGTATAGGACAGTGGAACACTGAAGCTTTCTTT. It is translated as CASSIGQWNTEAFF.